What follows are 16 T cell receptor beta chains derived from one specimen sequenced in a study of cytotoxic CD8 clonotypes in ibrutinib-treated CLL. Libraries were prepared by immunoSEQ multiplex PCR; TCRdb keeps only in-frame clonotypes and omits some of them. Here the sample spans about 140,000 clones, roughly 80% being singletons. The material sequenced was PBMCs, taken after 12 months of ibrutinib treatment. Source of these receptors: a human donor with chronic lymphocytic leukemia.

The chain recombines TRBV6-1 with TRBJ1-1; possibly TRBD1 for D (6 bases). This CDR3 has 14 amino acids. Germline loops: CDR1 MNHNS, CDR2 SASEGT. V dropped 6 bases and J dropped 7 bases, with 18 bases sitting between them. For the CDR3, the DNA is TGTGCCAGCAGAACCGCAACAGGGTCGAATGAAGCTTTCTTT. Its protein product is CASRTATGSNEAFF.

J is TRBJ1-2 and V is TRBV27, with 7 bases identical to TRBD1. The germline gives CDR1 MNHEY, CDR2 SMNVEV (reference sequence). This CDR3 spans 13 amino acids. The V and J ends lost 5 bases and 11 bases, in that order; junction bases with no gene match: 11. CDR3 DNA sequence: TGTGCCAGCAGTGCAACGCGGGACAGCGCTTACACCTTC. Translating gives CASSATRDSAYTF.

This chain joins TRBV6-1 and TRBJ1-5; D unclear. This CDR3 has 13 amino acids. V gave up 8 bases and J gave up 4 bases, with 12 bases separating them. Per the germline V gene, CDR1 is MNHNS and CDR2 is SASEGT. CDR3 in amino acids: CASGTQTNQPQHF. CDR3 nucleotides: TGTGCCAGCGGTACACAAACTAATCAGCCCCAGCATTTT.

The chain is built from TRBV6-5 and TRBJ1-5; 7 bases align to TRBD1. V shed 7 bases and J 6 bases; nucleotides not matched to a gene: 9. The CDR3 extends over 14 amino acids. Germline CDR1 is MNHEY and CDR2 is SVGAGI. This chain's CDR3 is CASIPNQGGQPQHF. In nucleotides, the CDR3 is TGTGCCAGCATCCCGAATCAGGGGGGTCAGCCCCAGCATTTT.

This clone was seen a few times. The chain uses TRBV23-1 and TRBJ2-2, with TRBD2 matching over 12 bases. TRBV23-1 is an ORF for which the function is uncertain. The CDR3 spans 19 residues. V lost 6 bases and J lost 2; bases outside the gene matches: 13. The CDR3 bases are TGCGCCAGCAGACGGACAGGGAAACTAGCGGGAGGTAACACCGGGGAGCTGTTTTTT. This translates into CASRRTGKLAGGNTGELFF.

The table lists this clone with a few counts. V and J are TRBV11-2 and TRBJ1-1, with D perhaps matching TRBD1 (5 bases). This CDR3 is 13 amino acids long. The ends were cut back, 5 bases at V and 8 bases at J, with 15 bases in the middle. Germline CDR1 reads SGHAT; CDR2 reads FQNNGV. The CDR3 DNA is TGTGCCAGCAGCCTATTCCGGGACGGGGAAGCTTTCTTT. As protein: CASSLFRDGEAFF.

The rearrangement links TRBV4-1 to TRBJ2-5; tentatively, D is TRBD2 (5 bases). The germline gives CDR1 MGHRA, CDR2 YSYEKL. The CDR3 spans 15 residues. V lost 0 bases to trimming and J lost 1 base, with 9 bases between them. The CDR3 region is CASSQDFTSQETQYF. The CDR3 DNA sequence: TGCGCCAGCAGCCAAGATTTTACTAGCCAAGAGACCCAGTACTTC.

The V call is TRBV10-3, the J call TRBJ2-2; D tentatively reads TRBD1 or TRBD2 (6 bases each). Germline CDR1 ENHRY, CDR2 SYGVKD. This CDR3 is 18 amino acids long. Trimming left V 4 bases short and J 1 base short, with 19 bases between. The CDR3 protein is CAISGQVQDGRNTGELFF. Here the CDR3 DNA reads TGTGCCATCAGTGGACAGGTACAGGACGGGAGGAACACCGGGGAGCTGTTTTTT.

The CDR3 reads CASSLLRDRPNTGELFF. The CDR3 nucleotides read TGTGCCAGCAGTTTATTAAGGGACAGGCCAAACACCGGGGAGCTGTTTTTT. The chain carries TRBV28 and TRBJ2-2, with 8 bases identical to TRBD1. Germline CDR1 and CDR2: MDHEN and SYDVKM. Unmatched junction bases numbered 6, after V lost 1 base and J lost 2 bases. This CDR3 is 17 amino acids long.

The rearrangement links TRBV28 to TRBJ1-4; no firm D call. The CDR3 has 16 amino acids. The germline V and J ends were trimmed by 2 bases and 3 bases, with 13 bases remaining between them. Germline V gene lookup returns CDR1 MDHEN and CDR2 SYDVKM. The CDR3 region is CASSLDSGSANEKLFF. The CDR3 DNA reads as TGTGCCAGCAGTTTAGACTCCGGCTCCGCTAATGAAAAACTGTTTTTT.

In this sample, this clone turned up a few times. The CDR3 nucleotides are TGTGCCATCAGTGACAGGGACAGCAATCAGCCCCAGCATTTT. Translated, it gives CAISDRDSNQPQHF. This rearrangement joins TRBV10-3 to TRBJ1-5; tentatively, D is TRBD1 (5 bases). The CDR3 consists of 14 residues. Germline assignment: CDR1 ENHRY and CDR2 SYGVKD. Between the trimmed V and J ends, which lost 3 bases and 1 base, there was a span of 7 bases.

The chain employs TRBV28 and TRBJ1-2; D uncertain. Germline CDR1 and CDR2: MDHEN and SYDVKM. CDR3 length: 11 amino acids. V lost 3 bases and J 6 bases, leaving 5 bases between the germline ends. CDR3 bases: TGTGCCAGCAGTTTTGTCAATGGCTACACCTTC. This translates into CASSFVNGYTF.

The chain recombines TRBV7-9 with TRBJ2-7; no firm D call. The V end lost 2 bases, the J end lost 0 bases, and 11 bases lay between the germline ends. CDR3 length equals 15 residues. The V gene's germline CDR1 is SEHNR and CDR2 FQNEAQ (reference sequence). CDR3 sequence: CASSLTRIHSYEQYF. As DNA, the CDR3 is TGTGCCAGCAGCTTAACGAGGATACACTCCTACGAGCAGTACTTC.

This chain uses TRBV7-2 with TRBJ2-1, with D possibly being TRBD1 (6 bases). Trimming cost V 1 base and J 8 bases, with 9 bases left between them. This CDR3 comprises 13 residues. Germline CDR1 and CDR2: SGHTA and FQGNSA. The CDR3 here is CASSLDQGYEQFF. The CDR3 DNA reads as TGTGCCAGCAGCTTAGACCAGGGGTATGAGCAGTTCTTC. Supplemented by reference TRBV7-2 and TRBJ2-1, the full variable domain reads GAGVSQSPSNKVTEKGKDVELRCDPISGHTALYWYRQSLGQGLEFLIYFQGNSAPDKSGLPSDRFSAERTGGSVSTLTIQRTQQEDSAVYLCASSLDQGYEQFFGPGTRLTVL.

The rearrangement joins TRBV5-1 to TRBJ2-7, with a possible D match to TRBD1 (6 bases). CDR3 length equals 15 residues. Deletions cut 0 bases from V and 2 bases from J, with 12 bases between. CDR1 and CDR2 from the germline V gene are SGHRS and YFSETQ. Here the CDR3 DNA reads TGCGCCAGCAGCTTGGTGGCAGGGGAAACCTACGAGCAGTACTTC. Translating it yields CASSLVAGETYEQYF.

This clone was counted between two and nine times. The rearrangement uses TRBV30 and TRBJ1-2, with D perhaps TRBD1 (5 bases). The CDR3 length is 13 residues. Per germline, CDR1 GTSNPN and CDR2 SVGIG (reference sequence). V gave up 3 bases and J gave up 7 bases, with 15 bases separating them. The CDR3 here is CAWRHAGAGGYTF. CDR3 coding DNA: TGTGCCTGGAGACACGCCGGGGCGGGTGGCTACACCTTC.